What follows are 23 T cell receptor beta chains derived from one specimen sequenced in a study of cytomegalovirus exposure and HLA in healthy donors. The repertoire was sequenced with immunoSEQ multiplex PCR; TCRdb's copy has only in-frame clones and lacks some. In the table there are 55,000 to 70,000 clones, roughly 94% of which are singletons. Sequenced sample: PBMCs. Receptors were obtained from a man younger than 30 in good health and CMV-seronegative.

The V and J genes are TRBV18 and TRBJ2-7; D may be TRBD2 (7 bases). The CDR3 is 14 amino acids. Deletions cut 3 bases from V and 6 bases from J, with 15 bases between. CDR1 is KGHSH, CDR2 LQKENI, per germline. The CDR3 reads CASSPRGGGGEQYF. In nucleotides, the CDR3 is TGTGCCAGCTCACCCCGGGGAGGGGGAGGCGAGCAGTACTTC. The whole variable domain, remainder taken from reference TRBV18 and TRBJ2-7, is NAGVMQNPRHLVRRRGQEARLRCSPMKGHSHVYWYRQLPEEGLKFMVYLQKENIIDESGMPKERFSAEFPKEGPSILRIQQVVRGDSAAYFCASSPRGGGGEQYFGPGTRLTVT.

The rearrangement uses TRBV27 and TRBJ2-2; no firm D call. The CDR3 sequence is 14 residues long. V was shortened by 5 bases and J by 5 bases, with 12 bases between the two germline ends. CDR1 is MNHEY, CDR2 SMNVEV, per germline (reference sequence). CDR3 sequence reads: CASSPHAQTGELFF. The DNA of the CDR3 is TGTGCCAGCAGTCCTCACGCCCAGACCGGGGAGCTGTTTTTT.

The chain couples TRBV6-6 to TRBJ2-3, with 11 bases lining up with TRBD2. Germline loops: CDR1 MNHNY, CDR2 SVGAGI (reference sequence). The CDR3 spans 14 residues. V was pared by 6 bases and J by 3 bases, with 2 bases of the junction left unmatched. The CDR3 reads CASSRTSGTDTQYF. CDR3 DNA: TGTGCCAGCAGCCGGACTAGCGGGACAGATACGCAGTATTTT.

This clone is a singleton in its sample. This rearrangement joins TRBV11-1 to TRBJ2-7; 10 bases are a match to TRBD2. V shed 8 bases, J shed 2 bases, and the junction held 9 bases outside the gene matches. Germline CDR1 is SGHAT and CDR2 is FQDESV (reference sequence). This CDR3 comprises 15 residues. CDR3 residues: CASRGGTSAAYEQYF. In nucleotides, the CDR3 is TGTGCCAGCCGCGGCGGGACTAGCGCGGCCTACGAGCAGTACTTC.

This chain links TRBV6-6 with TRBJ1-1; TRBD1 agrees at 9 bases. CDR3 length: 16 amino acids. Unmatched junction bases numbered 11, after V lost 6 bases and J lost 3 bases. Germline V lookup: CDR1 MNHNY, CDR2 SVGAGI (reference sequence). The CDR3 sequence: CASRKETGGWDTEAFF. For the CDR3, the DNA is TGTGCCAGCAGGAAAGAAACAGGGGGCTGGGACACTGAAGCTTTCTTT.

DNA for the CDR3: TGTGCCAGTAGTATAGAGGACAGGGCTCAGCCCCAGCATTTT. As protein: CASSIEDRAQPQHF. This rearrangement joins TRBV19 to TRBJ1-5; 8 bases fit TRBD1. With 0 bases clipped from V and 6 bases from J, the junction kept 1 base outside the gene matches. The germline V gene has CDR1 LNHDA and CDR2 SQIVND (reference sequence). The CDR3 consists of 14 residues.

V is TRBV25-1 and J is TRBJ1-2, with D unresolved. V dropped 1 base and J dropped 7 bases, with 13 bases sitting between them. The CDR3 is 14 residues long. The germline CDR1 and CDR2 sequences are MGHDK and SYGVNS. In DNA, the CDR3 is TGTGCCAGCAGTGAATGGGGTAGCGTTGGTGGCTACACCTTC. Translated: CASSEWGSVGGYTF.

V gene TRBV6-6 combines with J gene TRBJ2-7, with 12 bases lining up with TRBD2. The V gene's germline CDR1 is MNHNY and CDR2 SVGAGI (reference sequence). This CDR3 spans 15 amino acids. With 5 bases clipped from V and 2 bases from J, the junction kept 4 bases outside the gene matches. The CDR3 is CASSMSSGRAYEQYF. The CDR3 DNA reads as TGTGCCAGCAGTATGTCTAGCGGGAGGGCCTACGAGCAGTACTTC.

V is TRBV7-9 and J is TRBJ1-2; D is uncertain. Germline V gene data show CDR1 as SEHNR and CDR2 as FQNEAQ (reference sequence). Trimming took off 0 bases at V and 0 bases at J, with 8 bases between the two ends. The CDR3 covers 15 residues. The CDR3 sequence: CASSLASGTNYGYTF. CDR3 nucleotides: TGTGCCAGCAGCTTAGCCTCCGGGACTAACTATGGCTACACCTTC.

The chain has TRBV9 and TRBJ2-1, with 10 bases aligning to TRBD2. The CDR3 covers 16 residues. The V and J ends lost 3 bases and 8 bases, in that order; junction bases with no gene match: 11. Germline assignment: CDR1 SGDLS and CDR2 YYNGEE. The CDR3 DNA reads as TGTGCCAGCAGCGCCAGCCGGCTAGCGGGAGCGGATGAGCAGTTCTTC. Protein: CASSASRLAGADEQFF.

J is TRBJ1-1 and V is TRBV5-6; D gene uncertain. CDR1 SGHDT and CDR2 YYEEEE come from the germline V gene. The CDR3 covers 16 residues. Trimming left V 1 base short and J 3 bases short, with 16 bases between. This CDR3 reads CASSLRGTGSDTEAFF. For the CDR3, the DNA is TGTGCCAGCAGCTTGAGAGGCACGGGTAGTGACACTGAAGCTTTCTTT.

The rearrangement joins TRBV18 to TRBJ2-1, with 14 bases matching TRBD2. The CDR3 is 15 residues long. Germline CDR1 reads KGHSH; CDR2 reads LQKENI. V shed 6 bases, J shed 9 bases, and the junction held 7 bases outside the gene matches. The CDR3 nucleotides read TGTGCCAGCTCCCAGGGACTAGCGGGAGTAGGTGAGCAGTTCTTC. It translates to CASSQGLAGVGEQFF.

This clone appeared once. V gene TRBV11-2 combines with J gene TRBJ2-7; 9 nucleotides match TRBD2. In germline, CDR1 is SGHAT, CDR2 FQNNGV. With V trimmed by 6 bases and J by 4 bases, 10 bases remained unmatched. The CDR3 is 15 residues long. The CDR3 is CASRLIGLANYEQYF. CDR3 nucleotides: TGTGCCAGCAGGCTGATTGGACTAGCGAATTACGAGCAGTACTTC.

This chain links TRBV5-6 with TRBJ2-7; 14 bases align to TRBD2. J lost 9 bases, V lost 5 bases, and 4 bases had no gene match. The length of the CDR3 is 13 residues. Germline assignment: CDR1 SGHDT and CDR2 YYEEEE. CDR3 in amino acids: CASRAGTSGGQYF. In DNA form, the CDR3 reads TGTGCCAGCAGGGCCGGGACTAGCGGGGGGCAGTACTTC. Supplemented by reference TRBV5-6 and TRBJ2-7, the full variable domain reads DAGVTQSPTHLIKTRGQQVTLRCSPKSGHDTVSWYQQALGQGPQFIFQYYEEEERQRGNFPDRFSGHQFPNYSSELNVNALLLGDSALYLCASRAGTSGGQYFGPGTRLTVT.

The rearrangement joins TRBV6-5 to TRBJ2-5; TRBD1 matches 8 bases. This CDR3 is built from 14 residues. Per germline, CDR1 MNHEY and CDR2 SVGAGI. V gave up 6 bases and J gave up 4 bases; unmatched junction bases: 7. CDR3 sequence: CASSRSGQGETQYF. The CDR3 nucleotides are TGTGCCAGCAGCCGGTCCGGACAGGGAGAGACCCAGTACTTC.

The CDR3 protein is CASSFGGLRIVNTEAFF. CDR3 nucleotide sequence: TGTGCCAGCAGCTTTGGGGGGTTACGGATCGTGAACACTGAAGCTTTCTTT. This chain connects TRBV5-8 to TRBJ1-1; D might be TRBD1 (5 bases). CDR3 length: 17 amino acids. The germline CDR1 and CDR2 sequences are SGHTS and YDEGEE. The ends were cut back, 2 bases at V and 0 bases at J, with 17 bases in the middle. The full variable domain, its missing parts supplied by reference TRBV5-8 and TRBJ1-1, is EAGVTQSPTHLIKTRGQQATLRCSPISGHTSVYWYQQALGLGLQFLLWYDEGEERNRGNFPPRFSGRQFPNYSSELNVNALELEDSALYLCASSFGGLRIVNTEAFFGQGTRLTVV.

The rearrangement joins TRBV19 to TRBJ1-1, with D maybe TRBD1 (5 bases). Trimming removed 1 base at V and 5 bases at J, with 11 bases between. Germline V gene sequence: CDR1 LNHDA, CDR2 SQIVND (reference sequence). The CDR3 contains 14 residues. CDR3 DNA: TGTGCCAGTAGTATAGTGGGGGGGGTGACTGAAGCTTTCTTT. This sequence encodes CASSIVGGVTEAFF.

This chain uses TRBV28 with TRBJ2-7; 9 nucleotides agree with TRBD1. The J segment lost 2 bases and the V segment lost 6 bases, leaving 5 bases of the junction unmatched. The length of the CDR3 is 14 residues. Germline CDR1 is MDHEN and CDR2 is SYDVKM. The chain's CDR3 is CASRETGGTYEQYF. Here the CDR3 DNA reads TGTGCCAGCAGAGAGACAGGGGGGACCTACGAGCAGTACTTC.

This chain's CDR3 is CASSYSVGQPYEQYF. The DNA of the CDR3 is TGTGCCAGCAGTTACTCTGTGGGACAGCCCTACGAGCAGTACTTC. The chain combines TRBV6-5 with TRBJ2-7, with 7 bases that match TRBD1. Per the germline V gene, CDR1 is MNHEY and CDR2 is SVGAGI. The J segment lost 2 bases and the V segment lost 0 bases, leaving 4 bases of the junction unmatched. This CDR3 region has 15 residues.

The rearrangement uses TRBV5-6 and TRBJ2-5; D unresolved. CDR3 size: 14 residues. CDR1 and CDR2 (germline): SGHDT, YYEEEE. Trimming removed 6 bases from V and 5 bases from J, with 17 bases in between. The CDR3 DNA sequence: TGTGCCAGCATCCCGGCGGCTGGCCGTGAGACCCAGTACTTC. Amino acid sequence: CASIPAAGRETQYF. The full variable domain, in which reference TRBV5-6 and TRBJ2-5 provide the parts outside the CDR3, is DAGVTQSPTHLIKTRGQQVTLRCSPKSGHDTVSWYQQALGQGPQFIFQYYEEEERQRGNFPDRFSGHQFPNYSSELNVNALLLGDSALYLCASIPAAGRETQYFGPGTRLLVL.

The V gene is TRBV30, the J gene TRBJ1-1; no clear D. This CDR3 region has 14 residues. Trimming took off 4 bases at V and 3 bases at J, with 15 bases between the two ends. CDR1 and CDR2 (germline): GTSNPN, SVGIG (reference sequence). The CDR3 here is CAWMSSPGDTEAFF. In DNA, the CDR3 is TGTGCCTGGATGTCCTCCCCCGGGGACACTGAAGCTTTCTTT.

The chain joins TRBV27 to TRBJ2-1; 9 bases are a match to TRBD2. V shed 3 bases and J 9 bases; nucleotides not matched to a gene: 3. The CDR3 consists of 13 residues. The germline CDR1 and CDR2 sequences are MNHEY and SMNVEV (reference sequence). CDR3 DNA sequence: TGTGCCAGCAGTTTCGGGACTAGCACTGAGCAGTTCTTC. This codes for CASSFGTSTEQFF.

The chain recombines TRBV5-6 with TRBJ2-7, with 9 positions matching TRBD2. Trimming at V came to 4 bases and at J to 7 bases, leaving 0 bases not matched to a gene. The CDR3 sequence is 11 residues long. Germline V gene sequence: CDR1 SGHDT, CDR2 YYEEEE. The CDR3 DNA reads TGTGCCAGCAGCCTAGCGGGAGAGCAGTACTTC. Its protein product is CASSLAGEQYF.